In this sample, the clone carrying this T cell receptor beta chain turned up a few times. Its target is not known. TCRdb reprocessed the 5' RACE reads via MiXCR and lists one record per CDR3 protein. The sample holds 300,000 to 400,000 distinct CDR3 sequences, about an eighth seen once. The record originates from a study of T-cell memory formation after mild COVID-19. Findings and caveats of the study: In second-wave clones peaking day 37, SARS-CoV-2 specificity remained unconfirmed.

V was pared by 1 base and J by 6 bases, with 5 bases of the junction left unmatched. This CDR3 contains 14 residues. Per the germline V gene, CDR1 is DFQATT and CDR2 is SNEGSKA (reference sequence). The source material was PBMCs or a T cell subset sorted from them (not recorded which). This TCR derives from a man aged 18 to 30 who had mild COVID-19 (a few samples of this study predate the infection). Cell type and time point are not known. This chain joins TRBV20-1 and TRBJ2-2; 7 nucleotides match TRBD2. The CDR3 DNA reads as TGCAGTGCTAGAGCCGCGACTAGCCCCGGGGAGCTGTTTTTT. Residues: CSARAATSPGELFF.